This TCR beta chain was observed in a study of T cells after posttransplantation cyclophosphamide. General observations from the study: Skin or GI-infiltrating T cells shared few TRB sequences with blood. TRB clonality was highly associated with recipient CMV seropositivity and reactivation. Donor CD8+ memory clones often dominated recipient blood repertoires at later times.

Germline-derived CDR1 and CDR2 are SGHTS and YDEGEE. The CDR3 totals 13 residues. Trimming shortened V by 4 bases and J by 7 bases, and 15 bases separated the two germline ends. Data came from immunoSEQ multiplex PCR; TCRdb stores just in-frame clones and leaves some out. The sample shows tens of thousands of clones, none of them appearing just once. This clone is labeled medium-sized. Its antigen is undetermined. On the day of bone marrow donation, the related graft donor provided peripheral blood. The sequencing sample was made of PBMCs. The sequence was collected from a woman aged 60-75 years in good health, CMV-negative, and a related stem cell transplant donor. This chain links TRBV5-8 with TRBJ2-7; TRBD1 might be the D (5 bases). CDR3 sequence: CASSRQLPGEQYF. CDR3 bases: TGTGCCAGCAGCAGACAGCTACCAGGGGAGCAGTACTTC.